Shown below are 14 T cell receptor beta chains from a single sample sequenced in a study of cytotoxic CD8 clonotypes in ibrutinib-treated CLL. Clones were read by immunoSEQ multiplex PCR, and TCRdb kept only the in-frame ones, dropping some. The sample consists of 5,500 to 8,500 clones, 60% to 75% of them appearing once. Sequencing was performed on PBMCs, taken before ibrutinib treatment. These receptors were collected from a human donor with chronic lymphocytic leukemia.

The chain is built from TRBV5-6 and TRBJ2-1; TRBD2 aligns across 11 bases. The junction had 6 bases not matched to a gene; V was cut back by 4 bases and J by 0 bases. This CDR3 is built from 17 residues. The germline CDR1 and CDR2 sequences are SGHDT and YYEEEE. CDR3 residues: CASSMGLAVSSYNEQFF. CDR3 nucleotide sequence: TGTGCCAGCAGCATGGGACTAGCGGTGAGCTCCTACAATGAGCAGTTCTTC. The full variable domain, rest sourced from reference TRBV5-6 and TRBJ2-1, is DAGVTQSPTHLIKTRGQQVTLRCSPKSGHDTVSWYQQALGQGPQFIFQYYEEEERQRGNFPDRFSGHQFPNYSSELNVNALLLGDSALYLCASSMGLAVSSYNEQFFGPGTRLTVL.

The chain carries TRBV28 and TRBJ1-4, with a tentative D call TRBD1 (6 bases). Germline values: CDR1 MDHEN, CDR2 SYDVKM. The ends were cut back, 5 bases at V and 5 bases at J, with 12 bases in the middle. The CDR3 runs 14 residues. CDR3 DNA sequence: TGTGCCAGCAGTCCTACAGGGATCAATGAAAAACTGTTTTTT. Protein: CASSPTGINEKLFF.

This clone appeared a few times. DNA of the CDR3: TGTGCCAGCGCAGGGGATAACCAGCCCCAGCATTTT. Its translation: CASAGDNQPQHF. V usage is TRBV18 and J usage is TRBJ1-5, with D perhaps matching TRBD1 (6 bases). V dropped 8 bases and J dropped 7 bases, with 12 bases sitting between them. The CDR3 sequence is 12 residues long. Germline V lookup: CDR1 KGHSH, CDR2 LQKENI. Variable domain in full (rest from reference TRBV18 and TRBJ1-5): NAGVMQNPRHLVRRRGQEARLRCSPMKGHSHVYWYRQLPEEGLKFMVYLQKENIIDESGMPKERFSAEFPKEGPSILRIQQVVRGDSAAYFCASAGDNQPQHFGDGTRLSIL.

V and J are TRBV18 and TRBJ1-1; TRBD1 aligns across 9 bases. The germline V gene has CDR1 KGHSH and CDR2 LQKENI. CDR3 length equals 13 residues. With 6 bases clipped from V and 10 bases from J, the junction kept 9 bases outside the gene matches. The CDR3 coding sequence is TGTGCCAGCTCCCTGCCGGGACAGGGACGAGCTTTCTTT. This sequence encodes CASSLPGQGRAFF.

The V and J genes are TRBV6-5 and TRBJ1-2; tentative D call: TRBD1 (6 bases). CDR3 size: 12 residues. V lost 6 bases and J lost 3, with 8 bases in between. Germline assignment: CDR1 MNHEY and CDR2 SVGAGI. The CDR3 DNA reads TGTGCCAGCAGACAGGGTGACTATGGCTACACCTTC. Translating gives CASRQGDYGYTF.

The V call is TRBV11-3, the J call TRBJ2-1; a weak D match, TRBD2 (6 bases). This CDR3 contains 15 residues. V was clipped by 6 bases and J by 4 bases, with 16 bases between them. From germline, CDR1 is SGHNT and CDR2 YENEEA. The CDR3 loop reads CASSLGGGEYNEQFF. For the CDR3, the DNA is TGTGCCAGCAGTCTAGGAGGCGGGGAGTACAATGAGCAGTTCTTC.

This rearrangement joins TRBV7-3 to TRBJ2-1; TRBD1 agrees at 8 bases. Trimming cost V 5 bases and J 8 bases; bases outside gene matches: 5. The CDR3 contains 13 residues. Germline CDR1 SGHTA, CDR2 FQGTGA. The CDR3 spells CASSTGQGYEQFF. The CDR3 bases are TGTGCCAGCAGCACCGGACAGGGCTATGAGCAGTTCTTC.

This chain links TRBV11-2 with TRBJ1-4; 9 positions match TRBD1. V trimming: 2 bases; J trimming: 7 bases; junction bases outside the gene matches: 8. Germline loops: CDR1 SGHAT, CDR2 FQNNGV. The CDR3 is 16 amino acids. Written as DNA, the CDR3 is TGTGCCAGCAGCTTACGGGGGACAGGGAAGGGTGAAAAACTGTTTTTT. Translated, it gives CASSLRGTGKGEKLFF.

The rearrangement uses TRBV6-6 and TRBJ1-1, with D perhaps matching TRBD1 (5 bases). The ends were cut back, 1 base at V and 4 bases at J, with 7 bases in the middle. The CDR3 totals 13 residues. Germline CDR1 is MNHNY and CDR2 is SVGAGI (reference sequence). The DNA of the CDR3 is TGTGCCAGCAGTTACTATGGGGGCACTGAAGCTTTCTTT. The encoded protein is CASSYYGGTEAFF.

The CDR3 DNA is TGTGCCAGCAGTGTCGAGGGGTTAAGGACAGATACGCAGTATTTT. Encoded protein: CASSVEGLRTDTQYF. The chain employs TRBV2 and TRBJ2-3, with D perhaps being TRBD1 or TRBD2 (5 bases each). Germline CDR1 is SNHLY and CDR2 is FYNNEI. The germline V and J ends were trimmed by 4 bases and 3 bases, with 14 bases remaining between them. CDR3 size: 15 residues.

With respect to this clone: A much larger clone is a single base away; this may be a read error. The missing conserved phenylalanine or tryptophan at the end of this CDR3 makes a read error likely. No DNA is shown, since the ends of the CDR3 on it are uncertain; the CDR3 is the one TCRdb lists. The V and J genes are TRBV10-1 and TRBJ2-7; TRBD1, as called in the table, went unchecked against the DNA. Germline V gives CDR1 WNHNN, CDR2 SYGVQD (reference sequence). Ends included, the CDR3 has 9 residues. CDR3: CASSPGTGG.

The chain couples TRBV5-4 to TRBJ2-5, with no clear D. The ends were cut back, 5 bases at V and 0 bases at J, with 5 bases in the middle. The CDR3 extends over 12 amino acids. Germline CDR1 is SGHNT and CDR2 is YYREEE (reference sequence). The CDR3 protein is CASSRYQETQYF. CDR3 coding DNA: TGTGCCAGCAGTCGGTACCAAGAGACCCAGTACTTC.

The gene calls are TRBV28 and TRBJ2-7, with D unresolved. V was pared by 2 bases and J by 7 bases, with 12 bases between. This CDR3 spans 13 amino acids. CDR1 and CDR2 from the germline V gene are MDHEN and SYDVKM. The CDR3 coding sequence is TGTGCCAGCAGTTTAAACGTCTTTAGAGAGCAGTACTTC. Translation: CASSLNVFREQYF. The variable domain in full, completed from reference TRBV28 and TRBJ2-7, reads DVKVTQSSRYLVKRTGEKVFLECVQDMDHENMFWYRQDPGLGLRLIYFSYDVKMKEKGDIPEGYSVSREKKERFSLILESASTNQTSMYLCASSLNVFREQYFGPGTRLTVT.

V and J are TRBV11-2 and TRBJ1-3; TRBD1 agrees at 9 bases. CDR1 and CDR2 from the germline V gene are SGHAT and FQNNGV. The CDR3 length is 15 residues. With V trimmed by 7 bases and J by 0 bases, 4 bases remained unmatched. Written as DNA, the CDR3 is TGTGCCAGCACCTGGACAGGGGTCTCTGGAAACACCATATATTTT. It encodes CASTWTGVSGNTIYF.